This TCR beta chain originates from a study of blood T cell repertoires in COVID-19 (dated by TCRdb to 2020 to 2022). As for the study more broadly: Samples from collaborators originated in the United States, Italy and Spain and spanned both the acute and convalescent phases of COVID-19. Where available, HLA class I and class II types were obtained from metadata supplied by the sample provider rather than from assay-based typing. The dataset comprised deeply sampled blood TCRbeta repertoires from subjects exposed to, actively infected with, or recovered from COVID-19. Samples were obtained from the ongoing ImmuneRACE study (first 160 participants) and from over a thousand subjects provided by 6 global collaborators. The repertoires were released in a freely available public database meant as a resource for research on the immune response to SARS-CoV-2. The material from the prospective study consisted of cDNA or gDNA derived from T cells, B-cell-depleted T cells, or PBMCs. Sample metadata almost always included a de-identified subject ID, COVID-19 status, age in years and sex. Overall results and qualifications from the work: The amount of clinical and demographic metadata varied by source and participant and was provided uncurated.

TCRbeta CDR3 regions were amplified from genomic DNA by means of the immunoSEQ Assay, a bias-controlled multiplex PCR. Per the authors' processing: The number of nucleated cells in each sample was estimated by amplification of reference gene primers within the assay. Sequence reads were collapsed and filtered to measure the absolute abundance of every unique TCRbeta CDR3 rearrangement. For each sample, productive Simpson clonality was calculated as the square root of Simpson's diversity index across productive rearrangements. TCRdb retrieved this table from immuneACCESS and kept in-frame rearrangements only. Not all clones are present; in checked studies, unresolved V genes account for under half, and no reason is known for the remainder. V, J and clone size are those of that table, while D and trimming were read from the DNA. The sample data list approximately 94,000 clones, and 88% of these were observed just once. Of the sample, approximately 5% falls within the top ten clones.

Whole blood was collected in K2EDTA tubes by collaborating institutions according to the institutions' own protocols. Collaborator samples were shipped for TCRbeta analysis as frozen whole blood, isolated PBMCs, or DNA extracted from either sample type. This clone was picked up one time. What this receptor recognizes is not known. Base qualities are not at hand, and no much larger clone is one base apart. The CDR3, cysteine through phenylalanine, is 15 amino acids long. The DNA shown is the 45-base CDR3, in frame from base 1. Trimmed from V: 5 bases; trimmed from J: 3 bases; junction bases lacking a gene match: 8. CDR1 and CDR2 were assigned from the germline V gene as MDHEN and SYDVKM.

The sequence joins TRBV28 to TRBJ2-7; 9 nucleotides in the junction match TRBD1. Sequencing used peripheral blood. The TCR was taken from a human donor in a cohort sampled during active COVID-19. CDR3 reads: CASSTSGTGRYEQYF. The nucleotide sequence is TGTGCCAGCAGTACCTCCGGGACAGGGCGCTACGAGCAGTACTTC.